This T cell receptor beta chain was retrieved from a study of T cells in Graves' hyperthyroidism and ophthalmopathy. Whole-study findings and limits: Most thyroid clonotypes expanded above 0.001 appeared in blood too. A 13 V-J model separated ophthalmopathy from stable hyperthyroidism.

Diagnoses rested on clinical symptoms, serum thyroxine and TRAb, thyroid ultrasound and orbital computed tomography. From approximately 9.1 ml of fresh peripheral blood, PBMCs were isolated. The source material, RNA transcripts, was used to amplify TCR beta CDR3 regions. TCR CDR3 regions were first amplified by RT-PCR with HTBI primers. TCRdb analysed the multiplex PCR reads with MiXCR anew, one entry per CDR3 protein. This table holds around 480,000 distinct CDR3 sequences, roughly 14% found once. This clonotype was recorded a few times. The target antigen is unknown. The CDR3 runs 13 residues. Deletions cut 2 bases from V and 9 bases from J, with 11 bases between. Germline V CDR1 and CDR2: SGHTA, FQGTGA.

This receptor was taken from a woman between 18 and 29 years old with Graves' hyperthyroidism. Sequencing used blood. The J gene is TRBJ2-1, the V gene TRBV7-3; unclear D gene. Here the CDR3 reads CASSLSSTGEQFF. In DNA, the CDR3 is TGTGCCAGCAGCTTATCTAGTACCGGTGAGCAGTTCTTC. The entire variable domain, with the rest obtained from reference TRBV7-3 and TRBJ2-1, is as follows: GAGVSQTPSNKVTEKGKYVELRCDPISGHTALYWYRQSLGQGPEFLIYFQGTGAADDSGLPNDRFFAVRPEGSVSTLKIQRTERGDSAVYLCASSLSSTGEQFFGPGTRLTVL.